This TCR beta chain is drawn from a study of cytomegalovirus exposure and HLA in healthy donors. Profiled with immunoSEQ multiplex PCR; TCRdb holds only in-frame clones, not every one. The sample shows 110,000 or so clones, under 90% of them seen only once. This clone was detected once. CDR1 and CDR2 (germline): SGHNT, YYREEE (reference sequence). The ends lost 4 bases at V and 2 bases at J; junction bases unmatched: 12. This CDR3 is built from 18 residues. The chain carries TRBV5-4 and TRBJ1-3, with 10 bases aligning to TRBD1. The source is a woman between 25 and 40 years old in good health and CMV-seronegative. Specimen: PBMCs. CDR3 sequence: CASSLANMGTGAGNTIYF. CDR3 bases: TGTGCCAGCAGCCTCGCAAACATGGGGACAGGGGCTGGAAACACCATATATTTT.